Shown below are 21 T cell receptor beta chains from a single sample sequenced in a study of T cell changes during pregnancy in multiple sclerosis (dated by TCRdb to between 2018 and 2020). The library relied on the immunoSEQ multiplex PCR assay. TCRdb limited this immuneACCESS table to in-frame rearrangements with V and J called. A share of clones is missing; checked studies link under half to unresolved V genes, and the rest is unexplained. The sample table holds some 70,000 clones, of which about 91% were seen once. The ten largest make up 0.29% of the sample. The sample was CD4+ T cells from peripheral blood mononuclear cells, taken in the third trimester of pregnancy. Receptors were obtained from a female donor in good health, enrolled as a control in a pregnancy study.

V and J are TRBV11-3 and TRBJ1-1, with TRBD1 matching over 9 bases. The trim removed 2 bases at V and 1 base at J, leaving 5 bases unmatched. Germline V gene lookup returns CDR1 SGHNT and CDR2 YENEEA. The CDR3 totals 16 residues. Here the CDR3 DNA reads TGTGCCAGCAGCTTAAGGACAGGGGCGAAGAACACTGAAGCTTTCTTT. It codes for CASSLRTGAKNTEAFF.

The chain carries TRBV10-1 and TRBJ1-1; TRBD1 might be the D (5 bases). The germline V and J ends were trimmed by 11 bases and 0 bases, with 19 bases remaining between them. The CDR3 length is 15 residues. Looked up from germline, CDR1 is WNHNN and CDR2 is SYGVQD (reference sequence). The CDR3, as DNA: TGCGCCGGGGGGTTGGGCAGGCCTGTGAACACTGAAGCTTTCTTT. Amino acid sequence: CAGGLGRPVNTEAFF.

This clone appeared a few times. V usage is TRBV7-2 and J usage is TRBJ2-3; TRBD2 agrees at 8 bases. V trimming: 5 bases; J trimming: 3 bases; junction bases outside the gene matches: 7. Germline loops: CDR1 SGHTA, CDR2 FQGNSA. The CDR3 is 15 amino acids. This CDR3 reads CASSTTGTSTDTQYF. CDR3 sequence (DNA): TGTGCCAGCAGCACGACCGGGACTAGTACAGATACGCAGTATTTT.

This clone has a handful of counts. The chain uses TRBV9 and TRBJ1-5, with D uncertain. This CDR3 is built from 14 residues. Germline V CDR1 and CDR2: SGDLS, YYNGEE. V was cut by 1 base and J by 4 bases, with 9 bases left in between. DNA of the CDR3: TGTGCCAGCAGCGTAAGCACAGAAAATCAGCCCCAGCATTTT. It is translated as CASSVSTENQPQHF.

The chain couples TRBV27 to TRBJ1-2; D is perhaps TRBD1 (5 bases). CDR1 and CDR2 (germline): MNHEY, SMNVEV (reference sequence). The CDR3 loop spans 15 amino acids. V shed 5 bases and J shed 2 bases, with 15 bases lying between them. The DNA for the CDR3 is TGTGCCAGCAGTCGAAGGGGTCCCAAAAACTATGGCTACACCTTC. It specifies CASSRRGPKNYGYTF.

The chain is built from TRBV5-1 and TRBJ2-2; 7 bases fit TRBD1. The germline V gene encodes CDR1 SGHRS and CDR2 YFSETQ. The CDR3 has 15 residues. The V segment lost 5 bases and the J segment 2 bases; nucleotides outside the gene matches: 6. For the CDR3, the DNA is TGCGCCAGCAGACGTCGACAGGGAAACACCGGGGAGCTGTTTTTT. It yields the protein CASRRRQGNTGELFF.

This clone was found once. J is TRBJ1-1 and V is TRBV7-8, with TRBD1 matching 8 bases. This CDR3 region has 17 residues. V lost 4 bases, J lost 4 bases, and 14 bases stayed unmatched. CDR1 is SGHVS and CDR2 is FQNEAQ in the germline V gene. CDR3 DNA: TGTGCCAGCAGCTCAGAAAGGGACAGGCGTTTTGGCACTGAAGCTTTCTTT. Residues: CASSSERDRRFGTEAFF.

Here the CDR3 reads CASSILSGPLHF. CDR3 in DNA: TGTGCCAGCAGCATCCTCTCAGGGCCCCTCCACTTT. V gene TRBV7-2 combines with J gene TRBJ1-6; D may be TRBD1 (5 bases). With 5 bases removed from V and 13 bases from J, the gap between germline ends came to 12 bases. The CDR3 has 12 amino acids. The germline CDR1 and CDR2 sequences are SGHTA and FQGNSA. Based on the CDR3 plus reference TRBV7-2 and TRBJ1-6, the full variable domain is GAGVSQSPSNKVTEKGKDVELRCDPISGHTALYWYRQSLGQGLEFLIYFQGNSAPDKSGLPSDRFSAERTGGSVSTLTIQRTQQEDSAVYLCASSILSGPLHFGNGTRLTVT.

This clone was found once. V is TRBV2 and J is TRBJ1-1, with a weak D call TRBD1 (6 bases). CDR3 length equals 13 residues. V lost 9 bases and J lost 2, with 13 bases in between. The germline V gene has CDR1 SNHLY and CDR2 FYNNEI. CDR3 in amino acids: CASLQGLNTEAFF. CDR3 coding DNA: TGTGCCAGTTTACAGGGCTTAAACACTGAAGCTTTCTTT.

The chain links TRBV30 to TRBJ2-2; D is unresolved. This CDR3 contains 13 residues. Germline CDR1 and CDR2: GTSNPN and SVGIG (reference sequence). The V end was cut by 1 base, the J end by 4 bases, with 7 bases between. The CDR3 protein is CAWSERSTGELFF. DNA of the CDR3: TGTGCCTGGAGTGAGCGTAGCACCGGGGAGCTGTTTTTT. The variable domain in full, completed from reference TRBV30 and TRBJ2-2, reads SQTIHQWPATLVQPVGSPLSLECTVEGTSNPNLYWYRQAAGRGLQLLFYSVGIGQISSEVPQNLSASRPQDRQFILSSKKLLLSDSGFYLCAWSERSTGELFFGEGSRLTVL.

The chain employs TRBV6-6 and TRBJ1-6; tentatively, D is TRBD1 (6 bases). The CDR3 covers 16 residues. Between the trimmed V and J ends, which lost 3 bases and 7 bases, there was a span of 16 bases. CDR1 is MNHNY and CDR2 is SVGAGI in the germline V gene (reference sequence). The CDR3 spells CASSYDRGAGNSPLHF. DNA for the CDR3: TGTGCCAGCAGTTATGATCGGGGGGCGGGAAATTCACCCCTCCACTTT.

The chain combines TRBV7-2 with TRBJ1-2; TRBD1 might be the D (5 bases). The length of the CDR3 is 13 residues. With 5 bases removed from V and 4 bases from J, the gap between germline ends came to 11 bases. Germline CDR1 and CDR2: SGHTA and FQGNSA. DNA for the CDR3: TGTGCCAGCAGCCAAGGGGTCTTCTATGGCTACACCTTC. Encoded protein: CASSQGVFYGYTF.

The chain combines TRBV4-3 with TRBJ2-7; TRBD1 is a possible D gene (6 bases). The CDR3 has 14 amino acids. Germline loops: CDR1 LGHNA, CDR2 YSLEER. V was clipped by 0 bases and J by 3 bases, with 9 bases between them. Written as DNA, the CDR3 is TGCGCCAGCAGCCAAGAGAGGGGGATCTACGAGCAGTACTTC. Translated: CASSQERGIYEQYF.

CDR3 residues: CASSPRGTEHTEAFF. The CDR3 region has the DNA TGTGCCAGCAGCCCCCGAGGAACCGAACACACTGAAGCTTTCTTT. The V call is TRBV9, the J call TRBJ1-1; D unresolved. This CDR3 contains 15 residues. The V and J ends lost 4 bases and 3 bases respectively, with 16 bases between them. The germline V gene has CDR1 SGDLS and CDR2 YYNGEE.

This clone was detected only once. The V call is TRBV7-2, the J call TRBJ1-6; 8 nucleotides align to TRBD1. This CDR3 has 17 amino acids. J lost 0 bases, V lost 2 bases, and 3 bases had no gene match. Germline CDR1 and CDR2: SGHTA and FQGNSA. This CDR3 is CASSLNTGGSYNSPLHF. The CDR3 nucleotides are TGTGCCAGCAGCTTAAACACAGGGGGCTCCTATAATTCACCCCTCCACTTT.

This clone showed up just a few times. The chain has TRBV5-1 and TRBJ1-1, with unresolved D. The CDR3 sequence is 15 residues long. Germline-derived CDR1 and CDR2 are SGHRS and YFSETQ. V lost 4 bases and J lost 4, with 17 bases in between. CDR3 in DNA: TGCGCCAGCAGCCTTAGGACCATCGGAGGCACTGAAGCTTTCTTT. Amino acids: CASSLRTIGGTEAFF. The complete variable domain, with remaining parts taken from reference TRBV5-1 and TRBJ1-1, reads KAGVTQTPRYLIKTRGQQVTLSCSPISGHRSVSWYQQTPGQGLQFLFEYFSETQRNKGNFPGRFSGRQFSNSRSEMNVSTLELGDSALYLCASSLRTIGGTEAFFGQGTRLTVV.

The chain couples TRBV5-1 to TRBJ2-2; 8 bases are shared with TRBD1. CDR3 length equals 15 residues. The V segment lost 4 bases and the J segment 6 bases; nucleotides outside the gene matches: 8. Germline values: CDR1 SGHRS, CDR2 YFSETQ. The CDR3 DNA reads TGCGCCAGCAGCCCCGGACAGGGTAGGGCCGGGGAGCTGTTTTTT. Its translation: CASSPGQGRAGELFF. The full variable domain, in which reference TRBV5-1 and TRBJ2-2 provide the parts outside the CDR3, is KAGVTQTPRYLIKTRGQQVTLSCSPISGHRSVSWYQQTPGQGLQFLFEYFSETQRNKGNFPGRFSGRQFSNSRSEMNVSTLELGDSALYLCASSPGQGRAGELFFGEGSRLTVL.

CDR3 in DNA: TGTGCCAGCAGCGCCCCGGGTGGGACCCAGTACTTC. Translating gives CASSAPGGTQYF. V gene TRBV9 combines with J gene TRBJ2-5; D gene uncertain. V lost 3 bases, J lost 7 bases, and 10 bases lay in between. Looked up from germline, CDR1 is SGDLS and CDR2 is YYNGEE. The CDR3 runs 12 residues.

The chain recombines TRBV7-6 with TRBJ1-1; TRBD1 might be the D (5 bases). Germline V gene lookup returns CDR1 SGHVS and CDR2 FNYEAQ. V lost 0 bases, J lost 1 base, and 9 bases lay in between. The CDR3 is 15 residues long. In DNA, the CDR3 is TGTGCCAGCAGCTTAGCGAGTCAGGGGAACACTGAAGCTTTCTTT. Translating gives CASSLASQGNTEAFF.

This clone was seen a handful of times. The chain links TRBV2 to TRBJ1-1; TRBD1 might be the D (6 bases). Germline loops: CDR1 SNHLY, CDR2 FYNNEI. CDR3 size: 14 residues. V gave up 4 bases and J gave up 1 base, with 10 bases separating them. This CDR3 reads CASSADSTNTEAFF. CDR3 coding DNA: TGTGCCAGCAGTGCGGACAGCACGAACACTGAAGCTTTCTTT. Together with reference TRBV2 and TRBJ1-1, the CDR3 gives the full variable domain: EPEVTQTPSHQVTQMGQEVILRCVPISNHLYFYWYRQILGQKVEFLVSFYNNEISEKSEIFDDQFSVERPDGSNFTLKIRSTKLEDSAMYFCASSADSTNTEAFFGQGTRLTVV.

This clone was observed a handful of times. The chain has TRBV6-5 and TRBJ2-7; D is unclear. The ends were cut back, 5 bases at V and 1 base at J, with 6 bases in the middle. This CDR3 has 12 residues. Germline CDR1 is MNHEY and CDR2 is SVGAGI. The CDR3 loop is CASSPGSYEQYF. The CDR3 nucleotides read TGTGCCAGCAGTCCCGGGTCCTACGAGCAGTACTTC.